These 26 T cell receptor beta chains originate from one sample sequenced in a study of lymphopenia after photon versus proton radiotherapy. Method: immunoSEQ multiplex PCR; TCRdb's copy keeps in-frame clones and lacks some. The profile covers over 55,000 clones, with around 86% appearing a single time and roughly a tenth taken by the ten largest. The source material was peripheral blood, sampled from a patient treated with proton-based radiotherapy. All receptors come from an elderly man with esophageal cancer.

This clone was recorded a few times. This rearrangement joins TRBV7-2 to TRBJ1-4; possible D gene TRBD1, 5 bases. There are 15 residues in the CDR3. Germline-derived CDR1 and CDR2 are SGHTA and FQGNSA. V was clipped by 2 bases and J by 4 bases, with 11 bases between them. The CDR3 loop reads CASSLLGGFNEKLFF. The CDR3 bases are TGTGCCAGCAGCTTACTGGGGGGTTTTAATGAAAAACTGTTTTTT.

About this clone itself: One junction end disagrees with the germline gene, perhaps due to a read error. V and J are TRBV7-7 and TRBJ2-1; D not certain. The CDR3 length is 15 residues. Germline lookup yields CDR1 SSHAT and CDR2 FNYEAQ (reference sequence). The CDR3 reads CASSLGFTAYNEQFF. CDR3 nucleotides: TGTGCTAGCAGCTTAGGGTTTACAGCCTACAATGAGCAGTTCTTC.

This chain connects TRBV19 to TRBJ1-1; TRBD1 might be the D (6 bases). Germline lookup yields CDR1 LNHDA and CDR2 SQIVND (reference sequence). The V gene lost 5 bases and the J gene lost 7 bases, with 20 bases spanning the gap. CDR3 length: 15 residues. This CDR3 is CASSHRTAPLGEAFF. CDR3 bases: TGTGCCAGTAGTCATAGGACAGCCCCTCTGGGTGAAGCTTTCTTT.

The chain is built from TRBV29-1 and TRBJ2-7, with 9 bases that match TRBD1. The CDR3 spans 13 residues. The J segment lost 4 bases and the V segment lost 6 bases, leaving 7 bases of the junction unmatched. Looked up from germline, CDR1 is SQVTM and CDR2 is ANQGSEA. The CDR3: CSVDGTGLYEQYF. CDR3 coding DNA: TGCAGCGTCGATGGGACAGGGCTATACGAGCAGTACTTC.

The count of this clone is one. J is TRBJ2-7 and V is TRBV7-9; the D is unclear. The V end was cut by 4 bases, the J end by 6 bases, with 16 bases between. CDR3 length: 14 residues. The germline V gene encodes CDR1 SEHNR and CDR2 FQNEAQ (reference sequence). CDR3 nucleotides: TGTGCCAGCAGCTCCCTTAAAGGGCTGGCCGAGCAGTACTTC. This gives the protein CASSSLKGLAEQYF.

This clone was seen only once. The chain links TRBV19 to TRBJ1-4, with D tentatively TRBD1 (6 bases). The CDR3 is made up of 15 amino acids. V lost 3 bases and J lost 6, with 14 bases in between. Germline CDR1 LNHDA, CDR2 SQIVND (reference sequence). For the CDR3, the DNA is TGTGCCAGTAGTATCGGCACAGGGATTTATGAAAAACTGTTTTTT. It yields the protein CASSIGTGIYEKLFF.

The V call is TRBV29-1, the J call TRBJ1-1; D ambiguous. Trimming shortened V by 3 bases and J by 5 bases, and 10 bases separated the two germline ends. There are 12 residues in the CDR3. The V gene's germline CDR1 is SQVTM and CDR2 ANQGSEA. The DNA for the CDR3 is TGCAGCGTTGATACGGGGAGGACTGAAGCTTTCTTT. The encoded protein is CSVDTGRTEAFF.

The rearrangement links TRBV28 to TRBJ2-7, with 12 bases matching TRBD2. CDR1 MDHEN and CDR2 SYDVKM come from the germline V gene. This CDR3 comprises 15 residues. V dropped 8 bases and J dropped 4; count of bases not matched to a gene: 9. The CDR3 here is CASSPASGGAYEQYF. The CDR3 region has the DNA TGTGCCAGCTCCCCGGCTAGCGGGGGGGCTTACGAGCAGTACTTC.

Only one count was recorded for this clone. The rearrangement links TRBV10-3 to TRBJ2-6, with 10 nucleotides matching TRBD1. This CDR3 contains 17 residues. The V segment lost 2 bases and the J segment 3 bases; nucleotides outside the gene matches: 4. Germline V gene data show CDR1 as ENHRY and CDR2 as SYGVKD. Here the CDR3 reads CAISEETGGGGANVLTF. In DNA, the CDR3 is TGTGCCATCAGTGAGGAGACAGGGGGCGGTGGGGCCAACGTCCTGACTTTC.

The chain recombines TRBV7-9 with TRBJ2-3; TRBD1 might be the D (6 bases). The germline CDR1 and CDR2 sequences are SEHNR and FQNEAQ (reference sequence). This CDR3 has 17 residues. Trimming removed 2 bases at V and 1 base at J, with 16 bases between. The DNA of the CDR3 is TGTGCCAGCAGCTTATTTGTGTCGGGACACCGCACAGATACGCAGTATTTT. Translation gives CASSLFVSGHRTDTQYF.

The CDR3 nucleotides are TGCGCCAGCAGCCCCAAGACTCCCAGCGAGCAGTACTTC. Amino acids: CASSPKTPSEQYF. This chain connects TRBV5-1 to TRBJ2-7; D unresolved. The CDR3 runs to 13 residues. Germline V gives CDR1 SGHRS, CDR2 YFSETQ. The V end lost 4 bases, the J end lost 6 bases, and 14 bases lay between the germline ends.

CDR3 loop: CASSLDPGSYEQYF. The DNA of the CDR3 is TGTGCCAGCAGCTTAGATCCAGGCTCCTACGAGCAGTACTTC. J is TRBJ2-7 and V is TRBV7-2; no reliable D call. The V and J ends lost 1 base and 0 bases respectively, with 7 bases between them. CDR1 and CDR2 (germline): SGHTA, FQGNSA. The CDR3 covers 14 residues.

This CDR3 reads CASGAWNEQFF. CDR3 bases: TGTGCTAGTGGTGCGTGGAATGAGCAGTTCTTC. The chain couples TRBV12-5 to TRBJ2-1; D gene ambiguous. Trimming removed 5 bases at V and 7 bases at J, with 6 bases between. Per germline, CDR1 LGHNT and CDR2 FRNRAP. CDR3 size: 11 residues. Drawing the rest from reference TRBV12-5 and TRBJ2-1, the complete variable domain is DARVTQTPRHKVTEMGQEVTMRCQPILGHNTVFWYRQTMMQGLELLAYFRNRAPLDDSGMPKDRFSAEMPDATLATLKIQPSEPRDSAVYFCASGAWNEQFFGPGTRLTVL.

The CDR3 bases are TGCAGCGCTCACGACGCGAACGTCGCAGATACGCAGTATTTT. Residues: CSAHDANVADTQYF. The V gene is TRBV29-1, the J gene TRBJ2-3, with unresolved D. V dropped 7 bases and J dropped 4 bases, with 18 bases sitting between them. Germline V CDR1 and CDR2: SQVTM, ANQGSEA. The CDR3 is 14 residues long.

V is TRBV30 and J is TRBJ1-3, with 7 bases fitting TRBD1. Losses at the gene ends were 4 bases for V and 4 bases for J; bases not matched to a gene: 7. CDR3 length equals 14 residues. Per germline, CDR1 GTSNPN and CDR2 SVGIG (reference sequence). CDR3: CAWNLGTDGNTIYF. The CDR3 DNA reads TGTGCCTGGAACCTCGGGACAGACGGAAACACCATATATTTT.

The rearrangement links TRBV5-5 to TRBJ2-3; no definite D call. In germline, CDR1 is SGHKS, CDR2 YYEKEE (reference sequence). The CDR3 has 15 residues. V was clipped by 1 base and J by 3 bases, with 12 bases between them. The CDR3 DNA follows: TGTGCCAGCAGCTTGTTGGTTTCTCGTACAGATACGCAGTATTTT. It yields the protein CASSLLVSRTDTQYF. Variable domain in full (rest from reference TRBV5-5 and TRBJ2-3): DAGVTQSPTHLIKTRGQQVTLRCSPISGHKSVSWYQQVLGQGPQFIFQYYEKEERGRGNFPDRFSARQFPNYSSELNVNALLLGDSALYLCASSLLVSRTDTQYFGPGTRLTVL.

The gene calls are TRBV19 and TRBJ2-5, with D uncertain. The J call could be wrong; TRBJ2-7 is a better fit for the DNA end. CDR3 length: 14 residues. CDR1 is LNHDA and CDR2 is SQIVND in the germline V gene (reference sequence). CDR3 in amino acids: CASSIGGFAAEQYF. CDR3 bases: TGTGCCAGTAGTATTGGTGGGTTTGCTGCCGAGCAGTACTTC.

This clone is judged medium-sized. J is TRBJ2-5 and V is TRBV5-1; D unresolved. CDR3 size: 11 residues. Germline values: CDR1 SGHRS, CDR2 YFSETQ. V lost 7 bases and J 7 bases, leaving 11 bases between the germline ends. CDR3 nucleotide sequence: TGCGCCAGCGGCGAGTGGTCGACCCAGTACTTC. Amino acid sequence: CASGEWSTQYF.

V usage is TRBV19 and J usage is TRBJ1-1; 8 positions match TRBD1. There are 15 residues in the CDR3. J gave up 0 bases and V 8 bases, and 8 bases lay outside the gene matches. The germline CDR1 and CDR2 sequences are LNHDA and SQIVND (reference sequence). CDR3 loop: CASLDRGFMNTEAFF. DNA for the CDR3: TGTGCCAGTTTAGACAGGGGTTTTATGAACACTGAAGCTTTCTTT.

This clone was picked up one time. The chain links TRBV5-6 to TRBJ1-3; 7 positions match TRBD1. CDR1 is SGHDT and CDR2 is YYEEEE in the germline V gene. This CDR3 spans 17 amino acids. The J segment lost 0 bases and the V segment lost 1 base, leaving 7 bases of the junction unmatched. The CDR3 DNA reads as TGTGCCAGCAGCTTGTATTGGGACAGCCTCTCTGGAAACACCATATATTTT. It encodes CASSLYWDSLSGNTIYF.

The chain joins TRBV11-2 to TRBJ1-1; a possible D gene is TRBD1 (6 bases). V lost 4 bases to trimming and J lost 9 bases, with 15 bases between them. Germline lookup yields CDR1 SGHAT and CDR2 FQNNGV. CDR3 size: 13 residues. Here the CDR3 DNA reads TGTGCCAGCAGCTCCTACGGGACACAAAAAGCTTTCTTT. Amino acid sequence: CASSSYGTQKAFF. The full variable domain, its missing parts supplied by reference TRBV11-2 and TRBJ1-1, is EAGVAQSPRYKIIEKRQSVAFWCNPISGHATLYWYQQILGQGPKLLIQFQNNGVVDDSQLPKDRFSAERLKGVDSTLKIQPAKLEDSAVYLCASSSYGTQKAFFGQGTRLTVV.

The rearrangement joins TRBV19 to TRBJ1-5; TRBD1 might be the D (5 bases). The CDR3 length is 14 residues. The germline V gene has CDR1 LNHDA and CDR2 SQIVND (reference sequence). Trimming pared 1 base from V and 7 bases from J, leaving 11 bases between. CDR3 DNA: TGTGCCAGTAGTATAGGTCAGGGAGAACAGCCCCAGCATTTT. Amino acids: CASSIGQGEQPQHF. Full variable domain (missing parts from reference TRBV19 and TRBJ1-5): DGGITQSPKYLFRKEGQNVTLSCEQNLNHDAMYWYRQDPGQGLRLIYYSQIVNDFQKGDIAEGYSVSREKKESFPLTVTSAQKNPTAFYLCASSIGQGEQPQHFGDGTRLSIL.

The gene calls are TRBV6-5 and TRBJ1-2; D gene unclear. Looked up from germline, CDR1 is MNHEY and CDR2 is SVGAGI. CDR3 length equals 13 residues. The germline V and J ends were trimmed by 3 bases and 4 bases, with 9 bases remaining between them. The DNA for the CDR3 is TGTGCCAGCAGTTATTCGTCCTTCTATGGCTACACCTTC. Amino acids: CASSYSSFYGYTF.

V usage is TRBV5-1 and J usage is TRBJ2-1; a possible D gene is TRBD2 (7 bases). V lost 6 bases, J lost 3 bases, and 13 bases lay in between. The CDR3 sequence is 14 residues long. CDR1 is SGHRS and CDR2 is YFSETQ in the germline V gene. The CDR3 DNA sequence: TGCGCCAGCACCAGGGGAGGGGGCTACAATGAGCAGTTCTTC. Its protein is CASTRGGGYNEQFF.

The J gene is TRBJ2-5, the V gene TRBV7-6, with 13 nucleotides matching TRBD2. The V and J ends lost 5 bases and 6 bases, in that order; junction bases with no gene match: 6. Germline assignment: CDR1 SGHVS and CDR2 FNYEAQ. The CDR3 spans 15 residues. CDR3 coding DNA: TGTGCCAGCAGCAAGGGACTAGCGGGGACGCAGACCCAGTACTTC. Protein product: CASSKGLAGTQTQYF. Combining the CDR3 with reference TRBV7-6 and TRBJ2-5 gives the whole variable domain GAGVSQSPRYKVTKRGQDVALRCDPISGHVSLYWYRQALGQGPEFLTYFNYEAQQDKSGLPNDRFSAERPEGSISTLTIQRTEQRDSAMYRCASSKGLAGTQTQYFGPGTRLLVL.

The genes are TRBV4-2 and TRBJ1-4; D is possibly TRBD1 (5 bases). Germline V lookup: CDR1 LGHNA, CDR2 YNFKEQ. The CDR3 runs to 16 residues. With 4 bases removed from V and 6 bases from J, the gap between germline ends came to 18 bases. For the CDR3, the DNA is TGTGCCAGCAGCCGTCGTCATCAGGGTGGGGATGAAAAACTGTTTTTT. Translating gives CASSRRHQGGDEKLFF.